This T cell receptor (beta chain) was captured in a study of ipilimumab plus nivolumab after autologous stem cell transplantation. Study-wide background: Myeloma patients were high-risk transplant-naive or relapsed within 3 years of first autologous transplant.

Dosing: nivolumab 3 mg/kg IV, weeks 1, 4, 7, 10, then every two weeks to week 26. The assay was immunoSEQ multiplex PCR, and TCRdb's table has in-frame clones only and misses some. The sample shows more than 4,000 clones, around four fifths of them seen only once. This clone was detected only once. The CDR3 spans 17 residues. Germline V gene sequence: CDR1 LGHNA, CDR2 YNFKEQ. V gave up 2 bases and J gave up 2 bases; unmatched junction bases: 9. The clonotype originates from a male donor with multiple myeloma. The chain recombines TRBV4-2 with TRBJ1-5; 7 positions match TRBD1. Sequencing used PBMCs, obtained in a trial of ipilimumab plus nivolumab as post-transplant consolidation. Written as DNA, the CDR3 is TGTGCCAGCAGCCAAAGCGCCGCCGGGACAGGCAATCAGCCCCAGCATTTT. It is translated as CASSQSAAGTGNQPQHF.